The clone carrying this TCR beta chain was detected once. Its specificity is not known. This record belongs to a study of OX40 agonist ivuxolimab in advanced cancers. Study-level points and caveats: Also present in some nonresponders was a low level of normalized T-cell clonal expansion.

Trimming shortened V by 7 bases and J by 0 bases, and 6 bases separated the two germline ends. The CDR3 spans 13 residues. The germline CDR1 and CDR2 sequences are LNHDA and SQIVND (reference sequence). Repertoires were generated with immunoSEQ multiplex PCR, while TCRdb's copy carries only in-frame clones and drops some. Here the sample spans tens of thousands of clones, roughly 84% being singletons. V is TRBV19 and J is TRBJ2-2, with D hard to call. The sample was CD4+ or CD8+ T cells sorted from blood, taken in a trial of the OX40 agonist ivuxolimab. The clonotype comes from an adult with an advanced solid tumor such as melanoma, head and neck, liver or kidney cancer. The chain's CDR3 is CASNKANTGELFF. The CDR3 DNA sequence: TGTGCCAGTAACAAGGCGAACACCGGGGAGCTGTTTTTT.